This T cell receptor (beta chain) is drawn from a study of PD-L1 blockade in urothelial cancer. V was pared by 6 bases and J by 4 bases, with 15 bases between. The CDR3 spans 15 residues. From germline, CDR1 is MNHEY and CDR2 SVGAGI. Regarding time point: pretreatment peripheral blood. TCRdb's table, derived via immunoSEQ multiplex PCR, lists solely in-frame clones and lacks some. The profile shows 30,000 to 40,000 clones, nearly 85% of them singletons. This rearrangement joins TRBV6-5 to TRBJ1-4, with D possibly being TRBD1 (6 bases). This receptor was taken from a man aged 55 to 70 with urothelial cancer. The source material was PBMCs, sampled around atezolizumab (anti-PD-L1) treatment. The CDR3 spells CASSSGGQGNEKLFF. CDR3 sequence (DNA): TGTGCCAGCAGCTCGGGGGGGCAGGGTAATGAAAAACTGTTTTTT.